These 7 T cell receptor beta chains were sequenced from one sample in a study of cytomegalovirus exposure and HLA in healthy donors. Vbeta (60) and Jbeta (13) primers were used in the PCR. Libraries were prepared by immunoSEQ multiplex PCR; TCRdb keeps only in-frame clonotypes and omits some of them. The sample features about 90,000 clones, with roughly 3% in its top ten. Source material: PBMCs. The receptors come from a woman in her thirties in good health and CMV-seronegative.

The CDR3 here is CASSQVGGTDTQYF. CDR3 bases: TGCGCCAGCAGCCAAGTCGGGGGCACAGATACGCAGTATTTT. This chain connects TRBV4-1 to TRBJ2-3, with D tentatively TRBD2 (5 bases). CDR3 length: 14 residues. V shed 1 base and J shed 1 base, with 6 bases lying between them. The V gene's germline CDR1 is MGHRA and CDR2 YSYEKL.

This CDR3 is CASSDLNRGELFF. In DNA form, the CDR3 reads TGTGCCAGCAGTGACCTGAATCGGGGGGAGCTGTTTTTT. The chain joins TRBV6-4 to TRBJ2-2; no clear D gene. The V gene lost 2 bases and the J gene lost 8 bases, with 9 bases spanning the gap. Germline V gene sequence: CDR1 MRHNA, CDR2 SNTAGT. CDR3 length equals 13 residues.

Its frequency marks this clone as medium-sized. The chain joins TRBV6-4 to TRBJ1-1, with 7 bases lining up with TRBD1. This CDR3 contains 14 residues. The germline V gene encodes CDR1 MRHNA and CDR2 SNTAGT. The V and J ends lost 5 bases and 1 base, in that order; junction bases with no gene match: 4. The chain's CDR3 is CASSTGTENTEAFF. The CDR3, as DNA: TGTGCCAGCAGTACCGGGACAGAGAACACTGAAGCTTTCTTT.

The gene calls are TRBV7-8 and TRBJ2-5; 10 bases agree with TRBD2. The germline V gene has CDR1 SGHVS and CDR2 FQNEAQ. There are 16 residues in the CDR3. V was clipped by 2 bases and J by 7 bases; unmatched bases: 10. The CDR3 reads CASSLPRLAGRRTQYF. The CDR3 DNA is TGTGCCAGCAGCTTACCGCGACTAGCGGGCCGGCGGACCCAGTACTTC.

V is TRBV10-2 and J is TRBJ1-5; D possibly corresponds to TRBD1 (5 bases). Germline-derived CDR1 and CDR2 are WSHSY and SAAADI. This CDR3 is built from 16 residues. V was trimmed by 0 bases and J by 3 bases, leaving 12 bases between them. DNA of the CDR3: TGCGCCAGCAGTGAGTCGGGAGGGGCCACCAATCAGCCCCAGCATTTT. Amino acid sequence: CASSESGGATNQPQHF.

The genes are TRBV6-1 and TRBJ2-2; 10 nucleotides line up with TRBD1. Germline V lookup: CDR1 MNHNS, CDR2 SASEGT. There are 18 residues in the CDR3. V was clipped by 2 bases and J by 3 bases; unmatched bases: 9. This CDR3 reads CASSERDRGVGYTGELFF. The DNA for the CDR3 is TGTGCCAGCAGTGAAAGGGACAGGGGAGTTGGGTACACCGGGGAGCTGTTTTTT.

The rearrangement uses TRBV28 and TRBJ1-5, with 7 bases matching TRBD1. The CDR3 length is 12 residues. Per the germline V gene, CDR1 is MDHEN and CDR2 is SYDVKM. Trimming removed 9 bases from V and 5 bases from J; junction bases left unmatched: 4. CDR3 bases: TGTGCCAGTCAGGGGGAGCATCAGCCCCAGCATTTT. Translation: CASQGEHQPQHF.